This T cell receptor (beta chain) was sequenced in a study of blood T cells in healthy people across ages. The CDR3 spans 18 residues. Germline CDR1 is MGHRA and CDR2 is YSYEKL. V was trimmed by 1 base and J by 0 bases, leaving 18 bases between them. Combining a sample-barcoded 5' primer with a J-beta primer mix, a second PCR ran for roughly 7 to 12 cycles. Each CDR3 protein is one row after TCRdb ran MiXCR on the 5' RACE reads. This sample has 1.5 million to 2 million distinct CDR3 sequences, with approximately 32% found just once. Study observations and caveats: Long-lived and aged donors differed, with more naive CD4+ cells and higher diversity in the long-lived. Diversity of TCR beta per million T cells declined in a roughly linear way with age. The study lacked donor CMV status, which possibly confounded expanded clonotype changes.

There are many counts of this clonotype. Its antigen is not identified. Every donor provided roughly 10 milliliters of peripheral blood. This clonotype was sampled from a woman in her twenties or thirties in good health. The V and J genes are TRBV4-1 and TRBJ2-5, with a weak D call TRBD2 (6 bases). Sequencing was carried out using blood. This chain's CDR3 is CASSQGVFAGLYQETQYF. The DNA for the CDR3 is TGCGCCAGCAGCCAAGGAGTGTTTGCGGGATTGTACCAAGAGACCCAGTACTTC.